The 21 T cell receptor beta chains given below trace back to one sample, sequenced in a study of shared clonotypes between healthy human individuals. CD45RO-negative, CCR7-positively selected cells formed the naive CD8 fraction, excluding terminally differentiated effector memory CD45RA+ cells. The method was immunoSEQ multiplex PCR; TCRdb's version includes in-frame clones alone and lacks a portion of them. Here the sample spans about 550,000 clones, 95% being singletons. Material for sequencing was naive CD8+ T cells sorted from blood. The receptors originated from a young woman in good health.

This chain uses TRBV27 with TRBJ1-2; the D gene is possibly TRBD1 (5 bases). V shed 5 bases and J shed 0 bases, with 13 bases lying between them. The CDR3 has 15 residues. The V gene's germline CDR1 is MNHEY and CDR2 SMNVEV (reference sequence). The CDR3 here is CASSRDSPANYGYTF. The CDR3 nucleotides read TGTGCCAGCAGTCGTGACAGTCCGGCTAACTATGGCTACACCTTC.

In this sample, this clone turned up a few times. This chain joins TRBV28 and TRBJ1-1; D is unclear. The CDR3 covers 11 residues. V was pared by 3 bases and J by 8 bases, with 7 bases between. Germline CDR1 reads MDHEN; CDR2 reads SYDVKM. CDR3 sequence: CASSFPSEAFF. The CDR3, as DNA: TGTGCCAGCAGTTTCCCCTCGGAAGCTTTCTTT.

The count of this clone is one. DNA of the CDR3: TGTGCCAGCAGCTTATCCTACGACAGGAACTCCTACGAGCAGTACTTC. It yields the protein CASSLSYDRNSYEQYF. This chain uses TRBV13 with TRBJ2-7; weak D call: TRBD1 (6 bases). Trimming took off 2 bases at V and 0 bases at J, with 14 bases between the two ends. This CDR3 is built from 16 residues. In germline, CDR1 is PRHDT, CDR2 FYEKMQ (reference sequence).

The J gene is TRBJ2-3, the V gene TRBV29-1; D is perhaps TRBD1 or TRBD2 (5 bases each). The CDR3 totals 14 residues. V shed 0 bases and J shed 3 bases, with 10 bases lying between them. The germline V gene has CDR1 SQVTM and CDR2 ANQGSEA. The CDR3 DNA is TGCAGCGTTGAAGAGGGGGTTGGGACAGATACGCAGTATTTT. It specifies CSVEEGVGTDTQYF.

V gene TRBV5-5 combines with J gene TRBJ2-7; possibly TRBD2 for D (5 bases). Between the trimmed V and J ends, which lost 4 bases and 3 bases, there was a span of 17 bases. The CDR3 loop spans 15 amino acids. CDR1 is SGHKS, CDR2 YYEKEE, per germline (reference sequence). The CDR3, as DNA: TGTGCCAGCAGCATGGAGGTGCCGTCCTACTACGAGCAGTACTTC. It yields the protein CASSMEVPSYYEQYF.

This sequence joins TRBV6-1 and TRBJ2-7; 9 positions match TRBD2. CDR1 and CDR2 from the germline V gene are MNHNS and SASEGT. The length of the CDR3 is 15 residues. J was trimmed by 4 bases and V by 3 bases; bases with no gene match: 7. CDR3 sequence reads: CASSDGLAGPYEQYF. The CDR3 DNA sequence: TGTGCCAGCAGTGACGGGCTAGCGGGACCATACGAGCAGTACTTC.

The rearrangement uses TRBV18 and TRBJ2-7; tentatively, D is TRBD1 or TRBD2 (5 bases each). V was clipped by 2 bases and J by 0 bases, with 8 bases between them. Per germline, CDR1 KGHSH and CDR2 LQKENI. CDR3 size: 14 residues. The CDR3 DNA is TGTGCCAGCTCACCAGGGGGACCCTCCTACGAGCAGTACTTC. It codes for CASSPGGPSYEQYF.

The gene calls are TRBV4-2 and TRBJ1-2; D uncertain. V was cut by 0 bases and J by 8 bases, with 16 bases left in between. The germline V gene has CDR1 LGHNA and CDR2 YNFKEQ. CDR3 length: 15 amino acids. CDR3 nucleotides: TGTGCCAGCAGCCAAGATCCTGGGATATCGGGCGGCTACACCTTC. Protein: CASSQDPGISGGYTF.

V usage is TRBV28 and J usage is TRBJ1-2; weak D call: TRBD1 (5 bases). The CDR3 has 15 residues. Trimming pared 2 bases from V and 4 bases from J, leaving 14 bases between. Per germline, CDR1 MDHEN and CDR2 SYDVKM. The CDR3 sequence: CASSLDRVDSYGYTF. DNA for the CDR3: TGTGCCAGCAGTTTAGATAGGGTCGACAGCTATGGCTACACCTTC.

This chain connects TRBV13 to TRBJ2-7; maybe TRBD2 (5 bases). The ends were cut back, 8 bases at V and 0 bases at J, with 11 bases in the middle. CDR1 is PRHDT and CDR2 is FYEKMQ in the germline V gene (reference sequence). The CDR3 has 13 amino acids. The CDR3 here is CASGAENSYEQYF. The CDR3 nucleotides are TGTGCCAGCGGAGCGGAAAACTCCTACGAGCAGTACTTC.

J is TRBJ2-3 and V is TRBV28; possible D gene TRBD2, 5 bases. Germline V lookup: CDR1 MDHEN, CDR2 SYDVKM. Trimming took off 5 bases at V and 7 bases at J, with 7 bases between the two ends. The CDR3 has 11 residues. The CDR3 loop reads CASSQDYTQYF. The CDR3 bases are TGTGCCAGCAGTCAGGACTATACGCAGTATTTT.

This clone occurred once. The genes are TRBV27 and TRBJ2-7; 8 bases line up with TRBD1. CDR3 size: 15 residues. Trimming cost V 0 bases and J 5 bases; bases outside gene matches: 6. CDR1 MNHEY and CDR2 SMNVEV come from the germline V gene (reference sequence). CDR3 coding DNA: TGTGCCAGCAGTTTATCTCCGGACAGGGTAGACGAGCAGTACTTC. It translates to CASSLSPDRVDEQYF.

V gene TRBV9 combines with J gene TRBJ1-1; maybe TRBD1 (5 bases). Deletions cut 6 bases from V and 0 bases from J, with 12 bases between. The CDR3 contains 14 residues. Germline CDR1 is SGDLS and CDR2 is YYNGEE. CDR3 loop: CASTLGGVNTEAFF. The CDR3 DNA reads TGTGCCAGCACCCTGGGGGGGGTGAACACTGAAGCTTTCTTT.

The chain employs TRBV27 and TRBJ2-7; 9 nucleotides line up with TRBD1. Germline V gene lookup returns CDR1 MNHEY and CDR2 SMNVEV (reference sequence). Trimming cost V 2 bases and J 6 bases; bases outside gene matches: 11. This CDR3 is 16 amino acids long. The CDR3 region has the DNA TGTGCCAGCAGTTTACTTTACGGGACAGGGCACGGCGAGCAGTACTTC. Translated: CASSLLYGTGHGEQYF.

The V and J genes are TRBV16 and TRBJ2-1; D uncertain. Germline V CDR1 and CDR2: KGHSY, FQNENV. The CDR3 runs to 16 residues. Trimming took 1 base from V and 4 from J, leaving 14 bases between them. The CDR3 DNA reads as TGTGCCAGCAGCCAATTCCGAGCGCGTACTTACAATGAGCAGTTCTTC. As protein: CASSQFRARTYNEQFF.

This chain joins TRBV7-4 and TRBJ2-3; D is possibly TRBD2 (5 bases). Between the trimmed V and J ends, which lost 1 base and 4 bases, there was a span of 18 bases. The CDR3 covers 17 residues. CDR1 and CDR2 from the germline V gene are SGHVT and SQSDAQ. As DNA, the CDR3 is TGTGCCAGCAGCTTAGGAGTGGGTGAGGCGGGCTCAGATACGCAGTATTTT. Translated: CASSLGVGEAGSDTQYF.

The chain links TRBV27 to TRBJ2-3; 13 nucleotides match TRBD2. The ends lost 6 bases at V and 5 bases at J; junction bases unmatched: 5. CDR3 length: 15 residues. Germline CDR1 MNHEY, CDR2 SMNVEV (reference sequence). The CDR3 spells CASSSGLAGLDTQYF. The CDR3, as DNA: TGTGCCAGCAGCTCGGGACTAGCGGGACTAGATACGCAGTATTTT.

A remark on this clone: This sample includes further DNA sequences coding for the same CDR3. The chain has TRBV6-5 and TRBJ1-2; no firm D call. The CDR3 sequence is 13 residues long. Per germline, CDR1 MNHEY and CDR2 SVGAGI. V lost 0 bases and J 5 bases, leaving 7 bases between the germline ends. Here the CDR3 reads CASSYSTGYGYTF. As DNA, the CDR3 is TGTGCCAGCAGTTACTCGACCGGTTATGGCTACACCTTC.

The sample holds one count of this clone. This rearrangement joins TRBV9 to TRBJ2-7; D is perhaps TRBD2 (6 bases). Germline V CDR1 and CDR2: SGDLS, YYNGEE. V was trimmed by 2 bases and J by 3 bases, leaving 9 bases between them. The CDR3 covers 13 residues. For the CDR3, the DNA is TGTGCCAGCAGCGTCGGGAGTAACTACGAGCAGTACTTC. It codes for CASSVGSNYEQYF.

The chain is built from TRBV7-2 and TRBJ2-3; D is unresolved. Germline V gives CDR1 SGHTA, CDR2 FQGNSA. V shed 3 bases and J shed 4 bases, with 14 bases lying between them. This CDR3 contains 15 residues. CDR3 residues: CASSLDWGEADTQYF. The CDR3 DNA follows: TGTGCCAGCAGCTTGGATTGGGGTGAGGCAGATACGCAGTATTTT.

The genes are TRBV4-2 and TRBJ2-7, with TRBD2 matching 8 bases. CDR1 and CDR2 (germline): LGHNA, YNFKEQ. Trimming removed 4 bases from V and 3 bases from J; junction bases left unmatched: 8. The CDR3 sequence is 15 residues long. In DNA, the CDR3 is TGTGCCAGCAGCCCCCCGGTGGCGGGAGGCTACGAGCAGTACTTC. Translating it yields CASSPPVAGGYEQYF.